A selection of T cell receptor beta chains follows, all from one sample in a study of metastatic and nonmetastatic thyroid tumors. TCRdb re-analyzed the PCR reads using MiXCR. The sample yields over 35,000 clones, about 15% seen once. Specimen: tumor tissue. The receptors shown here come from a female donor with papillary thyroid cancer or a benign thyroid nodule (not recorded which). Some clones in this sample may be carry-over from other donors' samples. Both conserved end residues are part of each CDR3. A D gene is named only where the DNA matches it firmly. Size is stated for part of the rows, as once, few or many counts, or as a class when the clone is expanded.

abundance: many; j_gene: TRBJ2-7; d_gene: .; v_gene: TRBV19; len: 12; CDR3aa: CASSEYPYEQYF; CDR3nt: TGTGCCAGTAGTGAGTATCCCTACGAGCAGTACTTC
abundance: many; j_gene: TRBJ1-6; d_gene: .; v_gene: TRBV9; len: 15; CDR3aa: CASSVGLRGYSPLHF; CDR3nt: TGTGCCAGCAGCGTAGGTTTGAGGGGTTATTCACCCCTCCACTTT
abundance: many; j_gene: TRBJ2-5; d_gene: TRBD1; v_gene: TRBV27; len: 16; CDR3aa: CASSAYRDRGGETQYF; CDR3nt: TGTGCCAGCAGTGCCTACCGGGACAGGGGTGGAGAGACCCAGTACTTC
abundance: .; j_gene: TRBJ2-3; d_gene: .; v_gene: TRBV20-1; len: 15; CDR3aa: CSARSGLASTYTQYF; CDR3nt: TGCAGTGCTAGATCCGGATTAGCGAGCACATATACGCAGTATTTT
abundance: many; j_gene: TRBJ1-1; d_gene: .; v_gene: TRBV7-2; len: 15; CDR3aa: CASSRSLGKNTEAFF; CDR3nt: TGTGCCAGCAGCCGTTCGTTGGGCAAGAACACTGAAGCTTTCTTT
abundance: .; j_gene: TRBJ2-1; d_gene: TRBD2; v_gene: TRBV27; len: 17; CDR3aa: CASSLSIRGLADNEQFF; CDR3nt: TGTGCCAGCAGTTTATCGATTAGGGGTCTAGCGGACAATGAGCAGTTCTTC
abundance: many; j_gene: TRBJ2-7; d_gene: TRBD2; v_gene: TRBV29-1; len: 14; CDR3aa: CSVGSGRGFYEQYF; CDR3nt: TGCAGCGTTGGAAGCGGGAGAGGATTTTACGAGCAGTACTTC
abundance: many; j_gene: TRBJ1-2; d_gene: TRBD1; v_gene: TRBV6-1; len: 13; CDR3aa: CASRRQGPVGYTF; CDR3nt: TGTGCCAGCAGACGACAGGGGCCGGTTGGCTACACCTTC
abundance: .; j_gene: TRBJ2-7; d_gene: .; v_gene: TRBV13; len: 13; CDR3aa: CASSFGQSHEQYF; CDR3nt: TGTGCCAGCAGCTTTGGACAGAGTCACGAGCAGTACTTC
abundance: many; j_gene: TRBJ2-5; d_gene: .; v_gene: TRBV3-1; len: 13; CDR3aa: CASSQGRVETQYF; CDR3nt: TGTGCCAGCAGCCAAGGCAGGGTGGAGACCCAGTACTTC
abundance: few; j_gene: TRBJ2-1; d_gene: TRBD2; v_gene: TRBV18; len: 12; CDR3aa: CASSPGRGEQFF; CDR3nt: TGTGCCAGCTCACCGGGGAGGGGCGAGCAGTTCTTC
abundance: large; j_gene: TRBJ2-7; d_gene: .; v_gene: TRBV3-1; len: 15; CDR3aa: CASSPSVGGIGEQYF; CDR3nt: TGTGCCAGCAGCCCCAGCGTGGGGGGCATAGGCGAGCAGTACTTC
abundance: few; j_gene: TRBJ2-3; d_gene: TRBD2; v_gene: TRBV24-1; len: 15; CDR3aa: CATSDTAGGPDTKYF; CDR3nt: TGTGCCACCAGTGATACCGCGGGAGGGCCCGATACGAAGTATTTT
abundance: many; j_gene: TRBJ1-2; d_gene: TRBD1; v_gene: TRBV28; len: 15; CDR3aa: CASSGQGALGYGYTF; CDR3nt: TGTGCCAGCAGTGGTCAGGGGGCGCTTGGGTATGGCTACACCTTC
abundance: many; j_gene: TRBJ2-7; d_gene: TRBD1; v_gene: TRBV20-1; len: 14; CDR3aa: CSARKGATTYEQYF; CDR3nt: TGCAGTGCTAGAAAGGGGGCAACGACCTACGAGCAGTACTTC
abundance: few; j_gene: TRBJ2-5; d_gene: .; v_gene: TRBV7-9; len: 16; CDR3aa: CASSRGWGARVGTQYF; CDR3nt: TGTGCCAGCAGCCGTGGATGGGGAGCACGGGTTGGGACCCAGTACTTC
abundance: few; j_gene: TRBJ1-5; d_gene: .; v_gene: TRBV10-2; len: 14; CDR3aa: CASSESHSNQPQHF; CDR3nt: TGCGCCAGCAGTGAGTCTCATAGCAATCAGCCCCAGCATTTT
abundance: many; j_gene: TRBJ2-7; d_gene: .; v_gene: TRBV6-1; len: 14; CDR3aa: CASSVEWGSHEQYF; CDR3nt: TGTGCCAGCAGTGTTGAATGGGGGAGCCACGAGCAGTACTTC
abundance: many; j_gene: TRBJ2-7; d_gene: .; v_gene: TRBV12-3/TRBV12-4; len: 13; CDR3aa: CASRPPYSYEQYF; CDR3nt: TGTGCCAGCAGACCCCCTTACAGCTACGAGCAGTACTTC
abundance: many; j_gene: TRBJ2-2; d_gene: TRBD1; v_gene: TRBV5-8; len: 16; CDR3aa: CASSLVFGQGNGELFF; CDR3nt: TGTGCCAGCAGCCTTGTGTTCGGACAGGGGAACGGGGAGCTGTTTTTT
abundance: many; j_gene: TRBJ2-2; d_gene: .; v_gene: TRBV24-1; len: 17; CDR3aa: CATSDPLAPRGTGELFF; CDR3nt: TGTGCCACCAGTGACCCCTTAGCGCCCCGTGGCACCGGGGAGCTGTTTTTT
abundance: many; j_gene: TRBJ2-5; d_gene: .; v_gene: TRBV7-8; len: 13; CDR3aa: CASSFGPAETQYF; CDR3nt: TGTGCCAGCAGCTTCGGACCAGCGGAGACCCAGTACTTC
abundance: .; j_gene: TRBJ1-2; d_gene: .; v_gene: TRBV11-3; len: 12; CDR3aa: CASSLGTDGYTF; CDR3nt: TGTGCCAGCAGCTTAGGGACAGATGGCTACACCTTC
abundance: .; j_gene: TRBJ2-7; d_gene: TRBD1; v_gene: TRBV11-2; len: 13; CDR3aa: CASSESAGGGQYF; CDR3nt: TGTGCCAGCTCTGAATCCGCAGGGGGCGGGCAGTACTTC
abundance: .; j_gene: TRBJ1-2; d_gene: .; v_gene: TRBV5-1; len: 14; CDR3aa: CASSLPGVIYGYTF; CDR3nt: TGCGCCAGCAGCTTGCCAGGGGTGATCTATGGCTACACCTTC
abundance: many; j_gene: TRBJ2-2; d_gene: .; v_gene: TRBV4-1; len: 17; CDR3aa: CASSQERSSSRNGELFF; CDR3nt: TGCGCCAGCAGCCAAGAGAGGTCGTCCTCTCGTAACGGGGAGCTGTTTTTT
abundance: many; j_gene: TRBJ2-3; d_gene: TRBD1; v_gene: TRBV5-4; len: 17; CDR3aa: CASSLVSPRGNTDTQYF; CDR3nt: TGTGCCAGCAGCTTGGTCTCGCCCAGGGGGAATACAGATACGCAGTATTTT
abundance: many; j_gene: TRBJ1-1; d_gene: .; v_gene: TRBV7-9; len: 13; CDR3aa: CASRVMANTEAFF; CDR3nt: TGTGCCAGCCGCGTGATGGCGAACACTGAAGCTTTCTTT
abundance: many; j_gene: TRBJ1-5; d_gene: .; v_gene: TRBV2; len: 12; CDR3aa: CASSGGAQPQHF; CDR3nt: TGTGCCAGCAGTGGGGGGGCTCAGCCCCAGCATTTT
abundance: .; j_gene: TRBJ1-5; d_gene: .; v_gene: TRBV12-3/TRBV12-4; len: 15; CDR3aa: CASIPPVRGNQPQHF; CDR3nt: TGTGCCAGCATCCCACCCGTGCGAGGCAATCAGCCCCAGCATTTC
abundance: many; j_gene: TRBJ2-3; d_gene: .; v_gene: TRBV20-1; len: 13; CDR3aa: CSASSAPTDTQYF; CDR3nt: TGCAGTGCCTCTAGTGCCCCCACAGATACGCAGTATTTT
abundance: many; j_gene: TRBJ1-2; d_gene: TRBD1; v_gene: TRBV5-1; len: 16; CDR3aa: CASSLGGQGANYGYTF; CDR3nt: TGCGCCAGCAGCTTGGGAGGACAGGGGGCTAACTATGGCTACACCTTC
abundance: many; j_gene: TRBJ1-3; d_gene: .; v_gene: TRBV4-1; len: 15; CDR3aa: CASSQDLLSGNTIYF; CDR3nt: TGCGCCAGCAGCCAAGACCTACTCTCTGGAAACACCATATATTTT
abundance: many; j_gene: TRBJ2-5; d_gene: TRBD2; v_gene: TRBV9; len: 14; CDR3aa: CASSSPAGAETQYF; CDR3nt: TGTGCCAGCAGCTCCCCAGCGGGAGCAGAGACCCAGTACTTC
abundance: many; j_gene: TRBJ2-3; d_gene: .; v_gene: TRBV19; len: 12; CDR3aa: CASRAPTDTQYF; CDR3nt: TGTGCCAGTAGGGCGCCCACAGATACGCAGTATTTT
abundance: many; j_gene: TRBJ2-2; d_gene: TRBD2; v_gene: TRBV7-2; len: 14; CDR3aa: CASSPGLATGELFF; CDR3nt: TGTGCCAGCAGCCCCGGACTAGCTACCGGGGAGCTGTTTTTT
abundance: .; j_gene: TRBJ1-2; d_gene: TRBD1; v_gene: TRBV19; len: 15; CDR3aa: CASGPLTGSNYGYTF; CDR3nt: TGTGCCAGTGGTCCACTGACAGGGAGTAACTATGGCTACACCTTC
abundance: many; j_gene: TRBJ1-6; d_gene: TRBD1; v_gene: TRBV6-1; len: 13; CDR3aa: CASRTGNNSPLHF; CDR3nt: TGTGCCAGCCGGACAGGGAATAATTCACCCCTCCACTTT
abundance: many; j_gene: TRBJ2-1; d_gene: .; v_gene: TRBV7-9; len: 14; CDR3aa: CASSSPLDYNEQFF; CDR3nt: TGTGCCAGCAGCTCCCCACTGGACTACAATGAGCAGTTCTTC
abundance: many; j_gene: TRBJ1-1; d_gene: .; v_gene: TRBV9; len: 13; CDR3aa: CASSVVVTGSIFF; CDR3nt: TGTGCCAGCAGCGTAGTAGTGACAGGAAGCATTTTCTTT
abundance: few; j_gene: TRBJ1-2; d_gene: .; v_gene: TRBV5-1; len: 15; CDR3aa: CASSLGWEGSQVYTF; CDR3nt: TGCGCCAGCAGCTTGGGTTGGGAGGGGTCGCAAGTCTACACCTTC
abundance: few; j_gene: TRBJ1-2; d_gene: .; v_gene: TRBV12-3/TRBV12-4; len: 17; CDR3aa: CASSFIGLGSSNYGYTF; CDR3nt: TGTGCCAGCAGTTTTATCGGGTTAGGGTCTTCTAACTATGGCTACACCTTC
abundance: .; j_gene: TRBJ2-5; d_gene: TRBD2; v_gene: TRBV15; len: 18; CDR3aa: CATSSNHRTSGSEDTQYF; CDR3nt: TGTGCCACCAGCAGTAACCATAGGACTAGCGGGAGCGAGGATACGCAGTACTTC
abundance: .; j_gene: TRBJ2-1; d_gene: TRBD2; v_gene: TRBV11-2; len: 15; CDR3aa: CASSLVLAVYNGQFF; CDR3nt: TGTGCCAGCAGCTTAGTACTAGCGGTCTACAATGGGCAGTTCTTC
abundance: many; j_gene: TRBJ2-7; d_gene: TRBD2; v_gene: TRBV20-1; len: 15; CDR3aa: CSARPGLALSYEQYF; CDR3nt: TGCAGTGCTAGACCGGGACTAGCCCTTTCCTACGAGCAGTACTTC
abundance: many; j_gene: TRBJ1-2; d_gene: TRBD1; v_gene: TRBV18; len: 16; CDR3aa: CASSPQARTGGHGYTF; CDR3nt: TGTGCCAGCTCACCACAGGCTAGGACAGGGGGCCATGGCTACACCTTC
abundance: many; j_gene: TRBJ2-5; d_gene: TRBD2; v_gene: TRBV12-3/TRBV12-4; len: 16; CDR3aa: CASSLGGVSGRETQYF; CDR3nt: TGTGCCAGCAGTTTAGGAGGTGTTAGCGGGAGGGAGACCCAGTACTTC
abundance: .; j_gene: TRBJ2-5; d_gene: .; v_gene: TRBV6-1; len: 13; CDR3aa: CASSEWLGETQYF; CDR3nt: TGTGCCAGCAGTGAATGGTTGGGGGAGACCCAGTACTTC
abundance: many; j_gene: TRBJ2-1; d_gene: .; v_gene: TRBV7-9; len: 14; CDR3aa: CASSIPGSYNEQFF; CDR3nt: TGTGCCAGCAGCATTCCGGGGTCCTACAATGAGCAGTTCTTC
abundance: once; j_gene: TRBJ2-3; d_gene: .; v_gene: TRBV18; len: 15; CDR3aa: CASSPDYLSTDTQYF; CDR3nt: TGTGCCAGCTCCCCGGACTACCTTAGCACAGATACGCAGTATTTT